What follows are 7 T cell receptor beta chains derived from one specimen sequenced in a study of shared clonotypes between healthy human individuals. Data came from immunoSEQ multiplex PCR; TCRdb stores just in-frame clones and leaves some out. The sample gives about 710,000 clones, about two thirds of which show up once; roughly 1.8% is in the top ten. Sequenced material: memory CD4+ T cells sorted from blood. Indicated subset: CD45RA-negative fraction. Every receptor here comes from a woman aged 25 to 39 in good health.

This clone occurred once. The CDR3 region is CASSLQIGGSYGYTF. In DNA form, the CDR3 reads TGTGCCAGCAGCTTACAGATAGGCGGGAGCTATGGCTACACCTTC. V is TRBV11-2 and J is TRBJ1-2; D not resolved. V was cut by 2 bases and J by 4 bases, with 14 bases left in between. Germline CDR1 reads SGHAT; CDR2 reads FQNNGV. The CDR3 is 15 residues long.

This chain joins TRBV28 and TRBJ1-2; 7 bases align to TRBD1. The CDR3 runs to 17 residues. Germline V gives CDR1 MDHEN, CDR2 SYDVKM. Germline trimming cut 5 bases from V and 5 bases from J; bases unmatched to any gene: 17. DNA of the CDR3: TGTGCCAGCAGTCAAAGGTCGGGTAGAGGGGGCGCGTATGGCTACACCTTC. Its protein is CASSQRSGRGGAYGYTF.

This clone was picked up a small number of times. The V and J genes are TRBV19 and TRBJ1-2; no firm D call. This CDR3 spans 13 amino acids. Germline CDR1 reads LNHDA; CDR2 reads SQIVND (reference sequence). Deletions cut 6 bases from V and 0 bases from J, with 8 bases between. DNA of the CDR3: TGTGCCAGTAGGGAAACAGCTAACTATGGCTACACCTTC. It encodes CASRETANYGYTF.

The chain carries TRBV27 and TRBJ2-3; 12 nucleotides match TRBD2. The CDR3 covers 17 residues. CDR1 and CDR2 (germline): MNHEY, SMNVEV (reference sequence). Trimming cost V 0 bases and J 9 bases; bases outside gene matches: 10. CDR3 sequence reads: CASSLSASGRAYDTQYF. The CDR3 DNA is TGTGCCAGCAGTTTATCGGCTAGCGGGAGGGCATATGACACGCAGTATTTT.

The gene calls are TRBV27 and TRBJ2-2; 8 nucleotides align to TRBD1. The CDR3 is made up of 20 amino acids. V gave up 6 bases and J gave up 3 bases; unmatched junction bases: 21. The germline V gene encodes CDR1 MNHEY and CDR2 SMNVEV (reference sequence). In DNA form, the CDR3 reads TGTGCCAGCAGACCGCGGCCTGCGGGTTATAGACAGGGGCACACCGGGGAGCTGTTTTTT. This encodes CASRPRPAGYRQGHTGELFF.

This clone was detected only a few times. J is TRBJ2-3 and V is TRBV28; D possibly corresponds to TRBD2 (6 bases). This CDR3 region has 13 residues. The V gene lost 8 bases and the J gene lost 2 bases, with 11 bases spanning the gap. CDR1 and CDR2 from the germline V gene are MDHEN and SYDVKM. This CDR3 is CASRDSHTDTQYF. CDR3 sequence (DNA): TGTGCCAGCCGGGACTCTCACACAGATACGCAGTATTTT.

The chain joins TRBV28 to TRBJ2-6; a possible D gene is TRBD1 (5 bases). The CDR3 sequence is 17 residues long. Trimming removed 6 bases from V and 0 bases from J, with 15 bases in between. The germline V gene encodes CDR1 MDHEN and CDR2 SYDVKM. The chain's CDR3 is CASRRQMANSGANVLTF. The CDR3 DNA reads as TGTGCCAGCAGACGACAGATGGCTAACTCTGGGGCCAACGTCCTGACTTTC.